A selection of T cell receptor beta chains follows, all from one sample in a study of T cells after posttransplantation cyclophosphamide. Assay: immunoSEQ multiplex PCR; the TCRdb copy retains only in-frame clones and omits some. The sample includes tens of thousands of clones, none of them occurring once. The sequencing input was PBMCs. These receptors were taken from a man aged 40-55 years in good health, CMV-negative, and a related stem cell transplant donor. Each CDR3 is given with its conserved first and last residue. The D gene is left open where the match is weak. Some rows mark clone size as missing; the rest say once, few, many or name a class of expanded clone.

abundance: -; d_gene: -; v_gene: TRBV15; len: 16; j_gene: TRBJ1-6; CDR3aa: CATSRETETYNSPLHF; CDR3nt: TGTGCCACCAGCAGAGAGACGGAGACCTATAATTCACCCCTCCACTTT
abundance: few; d_gene: -; v_gene: TRBV15; len: 14; j_gene: TRBJ1-4; CDR3aa: CATSRAVTNEKLFF; CDR3nt: TGTGCCACCAGCAGAGCCGTCACTAATGAAAAACTGTTTTTT
abundance: many; d_gene: TRBD1; v_gene: TRBV14; len: 15; j_gene: TRBJ2-2; CDR3aa: CASARTGGGTGELFF; CDR3nt: TGTGCCAGCGCCCGGACAGGGGGCGGGACCGGGGAGCTGTTTTTT
abundance: many; d_gene: -; v_gene: TRBV2; len: 15; j_gene: TRBJ1-3; CDR3aa: CASSEGGNSGNTIYF; CDR3nt: TGTGCCAGCAGTGAAGGGGGCAACTCTGGAAACACCATATATTTT
abundance: many; d_gene: -; v_gene: TRBV29-1; len: 13; j_gene: TRBJ1-2; CDR3aa: CSVRLQGSYGYTF; CDR3nt: TGCAGCGTTAGACTCCAGGGGTCCTATGGCTACACCTTC
abundance: few; d_gene: -; v_gene: TRBV7-2; len: 17; j_gene: TRBJ2-2; CDR3aa: CASSPPPAPLYTGELFF; CDR3nt: TGTGCCAGCAGCCCCCCTCCAGCGCCCTTATACACCGGGGAGCTGTTTTTT
abundance: many; d_gene: TRBD1; v_gene: TRBV5-8; len: 15; j_gene: TRBJ1-5; CDR3aa: CASSLKVTGHQPQHF; CDR3nt: TGTGCCAGCAGCTTAAAGGTGACAGGGCACCAGCCCCAGCATTTT
abundance: many; d_gene: -; v_gene: TRBV27; len: 13; j_gene: TRBJ1-1; CDR3aa: CASRLTGQSEAFF; CDR3nt: TGTGCCAGCCGTTTGACCGGACAGAGTGAAGCTTTCTTT
abundance: many; d_gene: TRBD1; v_gene: TRBV2; len: 15; j_gene: TRBJ2-4; CDR3aa: CASSATGGFSDIQYF; CDR3nt: TGTGCCAGCAGTGCTACAGGGGGGTTTTCAGACATTCAGTACTTC
abundance: many; d_gene: -; v_gene: TRBV10-2; len: 14; j_gene: TRBJ2-2; CDR3aa: CASSEWTATGELFF; CDR3nt: TGCGCCAGCAGTGAGTGGACAGCCACCGGGGAGCTGTTTTTT
abundance: many; d_gene: -; v_gene: TRBV11-2; len: 14; j_gene: TRBJ2-7; CDR3aa: CASSFPGAPSEQYF; CDR3nt: TGTGCCAGCAGCTTCCCAGGGGCTCCCTCCGAGCAGTACTTC
abundance: many; d_gene: -; v_gene: TRBV12-5; len: 14; j_gene: TRBJ1-1; CDR3aa: CASGGQNVNTEAFF; CDR3nt: TGTGCTAGTGGTGGACAGAATGTGAACACTGAAGCTTTCTTT
abundance: -; d_gene: -; v_gene: TRBV2; len: 15; j_gene: TRBJ1-4; CDR3aa: CASRAQGIGNEKLFF; CDR3nt: TGTGCCAGCAGAGCACAGGGAATCGGGAATGAAAAACTGTTTTTT
abundance: few; d_gene: TRBD2; v_gene: TRBV4-3; len: 18; j_gene: TRBJ2-3; CDR3aa: CASSQGGRAGAATDTQYF; CDR3nt: TGCGCCAGCAGCCAAGGGGGTCGAGCGGGGGCGGCCACAGATACGCAGTATTTT
abundance: few; d_gene: TRBD1; v_gene: TRBV6-5; len: 12; j_gene: TRBJ1-1; CDR3aa: CASSETGSEAFF; CDR3nt: TGTGCCAGCAGTGAGACAGGGTCTGAAGCTTTCTTT
abundance: many; d_gene: TRBD1; v_gene: TRBV6-5; len: 14; j_gene: TRBJ2-1; CDR3aa: CASRRQGGNNEQFF; CDR3nt: TGTGCCAGCAGGCGACAGGGGGGGAACAATGAGCAGTTCTTC
abundance: few; d_gene: TRBD2; v_gene: TRBV7-2; len: 17; j_gene: TRBJ2-3; CDR3aa: CASSYQRLAGGTDTQYF; CDR3nt: TGTGCCAGCAGCTATCAAAGACTAGCGGGAGGCACAGATACGCAGTATTTT
abundance: many; d_gene: -; v_gene: TRBV5-4; len: 15; j_gene: TRBJ2-2; CDR3aa: CASSHRQGRDGELFF; CDR3nt: TGTGCCAGCAGCCACCGACAGGGGAGGGACGGGGAGCTGTTTTTT
abundance: many; d_gene: TRBD1; v_gene: TRBV18; len: 15; j_gene: TRBJ1-1; CDR3aa: CASSQVGTGRTEAFF; CDR3nt: TGTGCCAGCTCACAAGTAGGGACAGGGCGGACTGAAGCTTTCTTT
abundance: -; d_gene: TRBD1; v_gene: TRBV6-6; len: 14; j_gene: TRBJ2-2; CDR3aa: CAGTLTGDTGELFF; CDR3nt: TGTGCCGGCACCTTAACAGGGGACACCGGGGAGCTGTTTTTT
abundance: few; d_gene: -; v_gene: TRBV2; len: 16; j_gene: TRBJ2-1; CDR3aa: CASSVLGGATYNEQFF; CDR3nt: TGTGCCAGCAGTGTGTTAGGAGGGGCCACCTACAATGAGCAGTTCTTC
abundance: many; d_gene: TRBD1; v_gene: TRBV6-5; len: 14; j_gene: TRBJ2-1; CDR3aa: CASRPGTGAFEQFF; CDR3nt: TGTGCCAGCAGGCCCGGGACAGGGGCTTTTGAGCAGTTCTTC
abundance: many; d_gene: TRBD1; v_gene: TRBV6-5; len: 14; j_gene: TRBJ1-1; CDR3aa: CASTKGQGNTDAFF; CDR3nt: TGTGCCAGCACCAAGGGACAGGGGAATACAGACGCTTTCTTT
abundance: few; d_gene: -; v_gene: TRBV5-1; len: 14; j_gene: TRBJ2-1; CDR3aa: CASSPGGGYNEQFF; CDR3nt: TGCGCCAGCAGCCCTGGTGGGGGGTACAATGAGCAGTTCTTC
abundance: -; d_gene: -; v_gene: TRBV7-3; len: 12; j_gene: TRBJ2-1; CDR3aa: CASSSPGGQQFF; CDR3nt: TGTGCCAGCAGCTCTCCAGGGGGGCAGCAGTTCTTC
abundance: -; d_gene: -; v_gene: TRBV18; len: 17; j_gene: TRBJ2-2; CDR3aa: CASSPLSGSPNTGELFF; CDR3nt: TGTGCCAGCTCACCACTCTCGGGGAGTCCAAACACCGGGGAGCTGTTTTTT